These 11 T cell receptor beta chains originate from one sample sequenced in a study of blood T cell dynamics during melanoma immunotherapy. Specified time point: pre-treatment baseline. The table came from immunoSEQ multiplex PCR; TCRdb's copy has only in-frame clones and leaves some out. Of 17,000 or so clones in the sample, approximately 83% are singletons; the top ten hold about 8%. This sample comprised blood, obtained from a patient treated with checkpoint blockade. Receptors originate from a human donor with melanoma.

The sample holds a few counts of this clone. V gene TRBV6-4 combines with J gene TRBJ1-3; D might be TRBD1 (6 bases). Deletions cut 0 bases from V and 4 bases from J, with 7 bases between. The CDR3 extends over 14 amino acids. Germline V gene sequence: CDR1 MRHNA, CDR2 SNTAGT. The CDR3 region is CASSDSTGGNTIYF. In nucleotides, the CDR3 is TGTGCCAGCAGTGACTCGACAGGCGGAAACACCATATATTTT.

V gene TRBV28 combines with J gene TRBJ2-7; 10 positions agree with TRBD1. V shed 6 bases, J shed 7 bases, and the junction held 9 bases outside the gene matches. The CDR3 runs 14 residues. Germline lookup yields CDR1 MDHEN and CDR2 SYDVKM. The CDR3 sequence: CASSEGQGLREQYF. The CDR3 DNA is TGTGCCAGCAGCGAGGGACAGGGGCTTCGGGAGCAGTACTTC.

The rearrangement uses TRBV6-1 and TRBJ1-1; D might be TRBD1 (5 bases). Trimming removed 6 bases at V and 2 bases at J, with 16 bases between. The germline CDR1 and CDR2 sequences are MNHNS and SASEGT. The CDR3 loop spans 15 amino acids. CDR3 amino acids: CASRLRTSINTEAFF. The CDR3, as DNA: TGTGCCAGCAGGCTCCGGACATCAATAAACACTGAAGCTTTCTTT.

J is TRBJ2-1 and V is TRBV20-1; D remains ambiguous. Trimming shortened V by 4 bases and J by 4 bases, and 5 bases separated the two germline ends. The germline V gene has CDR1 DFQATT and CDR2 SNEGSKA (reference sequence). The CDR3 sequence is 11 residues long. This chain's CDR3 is CSAMGYNEQFF. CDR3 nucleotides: TGCAGTGCTATGGGTTACAATGAGCAGTTCTTC.

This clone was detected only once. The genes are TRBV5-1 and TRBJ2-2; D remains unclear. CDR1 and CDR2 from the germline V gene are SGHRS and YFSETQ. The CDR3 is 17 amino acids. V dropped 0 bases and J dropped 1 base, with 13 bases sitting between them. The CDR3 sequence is CASSLDPGSGNTGELFF. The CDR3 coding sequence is TGCGCCAGCAGCTTGGATCCAGGATCGGGGAACACCGGGGAGCTGTTTTTT.

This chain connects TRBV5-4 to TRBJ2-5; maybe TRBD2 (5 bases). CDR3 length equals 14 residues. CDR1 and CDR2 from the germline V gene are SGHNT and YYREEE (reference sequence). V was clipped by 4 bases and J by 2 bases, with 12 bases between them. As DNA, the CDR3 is TGTGCCAGCAGCCTGCGGGCGGAGCAAGAGACCCAGTACTTC. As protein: CASSLRAEQETQYF.

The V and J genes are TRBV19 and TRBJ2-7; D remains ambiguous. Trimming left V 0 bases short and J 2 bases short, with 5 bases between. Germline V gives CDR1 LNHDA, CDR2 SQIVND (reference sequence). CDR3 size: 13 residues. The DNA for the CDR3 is TGTGCCAGTAGTATAGATCCGGCCTACGAGCAGTACTTC. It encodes CASSIDPAYEQYF.

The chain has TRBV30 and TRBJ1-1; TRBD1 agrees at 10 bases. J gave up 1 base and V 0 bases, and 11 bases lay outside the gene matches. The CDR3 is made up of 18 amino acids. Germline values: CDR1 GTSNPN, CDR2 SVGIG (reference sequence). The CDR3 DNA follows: TGTGCCTGGAGTGTATCCCGGACAGGGGGTGGCAGGAACACTGAAGCTTTCTTT. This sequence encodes CAWSVSRTGGGRNTEAFF.

The CDR3 loop is CASSLPRQGRASGRIRSSYNEQFF. The CDR3 DNA reads TGTGCCAGCAGTTTACCCCGACAGGGCCGGGCTAGCGGGAGGATCCGTAGTTCCTACAATGAGCAGTTCTTC. The chain links TRBV28 to TRBJ2-1; 11 positions match TRBD2. CDR3 length equals 24 residues. J lost 1 base, V lost 2 bases, and 25 bases had no gene match. The germline gives CDR1 MDHEN, CDR2 SYDVKM.

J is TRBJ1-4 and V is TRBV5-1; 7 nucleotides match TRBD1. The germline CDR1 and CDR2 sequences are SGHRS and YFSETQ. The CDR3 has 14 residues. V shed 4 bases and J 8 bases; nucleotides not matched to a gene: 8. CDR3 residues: CASSDGTVFEKLFF. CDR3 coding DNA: TGCGCCAGCAGCGACGGGACAGTCTTCGAAAAACTGTTTTTT.

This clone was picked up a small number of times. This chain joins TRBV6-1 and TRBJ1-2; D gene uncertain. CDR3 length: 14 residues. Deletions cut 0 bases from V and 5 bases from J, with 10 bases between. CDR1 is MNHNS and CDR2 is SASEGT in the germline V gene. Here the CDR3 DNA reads TGTGCCAGCAGTGAAGCTCGTCAGAGTTATGGCTACACCTTC. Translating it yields CASSEARQSYGYTF.